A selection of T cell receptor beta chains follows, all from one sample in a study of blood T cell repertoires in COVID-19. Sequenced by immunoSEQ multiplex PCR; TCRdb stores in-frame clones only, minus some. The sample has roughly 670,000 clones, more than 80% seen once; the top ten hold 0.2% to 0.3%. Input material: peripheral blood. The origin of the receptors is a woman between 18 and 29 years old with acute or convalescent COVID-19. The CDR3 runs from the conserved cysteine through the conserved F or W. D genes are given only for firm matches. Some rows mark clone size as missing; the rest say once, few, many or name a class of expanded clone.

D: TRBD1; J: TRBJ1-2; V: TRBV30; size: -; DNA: TGTGCCTGCGACAGGGACCAGAACTATGGCTACACCTTC; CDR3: CACDRDQNYGYTF
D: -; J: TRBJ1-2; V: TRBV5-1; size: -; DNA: TGCGCCAGCAGTTCATACAGGGAGAAGTATGGCTACACCTTC; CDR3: CASSSYREKYGYTF
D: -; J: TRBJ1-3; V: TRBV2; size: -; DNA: TGTGCCAGCAGAGGGGAATCAGGAAACACCATATATTTT; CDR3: CASRGESGNTIYF
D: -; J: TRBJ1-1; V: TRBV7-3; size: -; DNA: TGTGCCAGCAGCCCACCGGGGAGGGCGAACACTGAAGCTTTCTTT; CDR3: CASSPPGRANTEAFF
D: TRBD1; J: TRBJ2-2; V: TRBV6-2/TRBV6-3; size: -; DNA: TGTGCCAGCAGTTACTCGATGGACGGACAGGACACCACGAACACCGGGGAGCTGTTTTTT; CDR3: CASSYSMDGQDTTNTGELFF
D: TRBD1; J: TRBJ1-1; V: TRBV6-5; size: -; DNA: TGTGCCAGCAGACCAAACAGGGGAGCGAACACTGAAGCTTTCTTT; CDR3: CASRPNRGANTEAFF
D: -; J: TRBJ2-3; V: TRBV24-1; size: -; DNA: TGTGCCACCAGTGACCGCGGGGAACGCACAGATACGCAGTATTTT; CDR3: CATSDRGERTDTQYF
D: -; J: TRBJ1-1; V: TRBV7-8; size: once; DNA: TGTGCCAGCAGCTTAGCGAAGGGGGAGGGGAACACTGAAGCTTTCTTT; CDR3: CASSLAKGEGNTEAFF
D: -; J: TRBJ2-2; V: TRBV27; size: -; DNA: TGTGCCAGCAGTTTATCACGAAGGGGGAGGGGGTCAAATGTCAGAAGGACCGGGGAGCTGTTTTTT; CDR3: CASSLSRRGRGSNVRRTGELFF
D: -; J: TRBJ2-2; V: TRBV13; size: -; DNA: TGTGCCAGCAGCTCTTCCAGGGAAATTAGCACCGGGGAGCTGTTTTTT; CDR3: CASSSSREISTGELFF